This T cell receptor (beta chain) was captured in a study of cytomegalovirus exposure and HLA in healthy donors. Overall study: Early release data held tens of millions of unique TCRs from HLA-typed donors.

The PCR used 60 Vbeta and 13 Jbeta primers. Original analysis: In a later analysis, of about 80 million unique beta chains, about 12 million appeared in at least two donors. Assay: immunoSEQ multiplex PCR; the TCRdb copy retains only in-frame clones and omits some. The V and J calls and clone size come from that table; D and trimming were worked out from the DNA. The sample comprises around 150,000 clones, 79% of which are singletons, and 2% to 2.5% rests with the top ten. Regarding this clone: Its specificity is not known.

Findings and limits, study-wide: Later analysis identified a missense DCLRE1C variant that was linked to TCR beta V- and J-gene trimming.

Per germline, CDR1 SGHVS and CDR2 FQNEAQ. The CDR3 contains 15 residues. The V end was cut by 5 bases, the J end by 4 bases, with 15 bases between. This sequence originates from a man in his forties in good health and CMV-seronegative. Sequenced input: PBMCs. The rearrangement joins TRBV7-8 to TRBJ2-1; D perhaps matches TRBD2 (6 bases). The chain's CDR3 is CASSLREIQYNEQFF. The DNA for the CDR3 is TGTGCCAGCAGCCTACGGGAGATACAATACAATGAGCAGTTCTTC.